This passage covers 11 T cell receptor beta chains from one sample sequenced in a study of T cells after yellow fever vaccination. TCRdb reprocessed the 5' RACE reads via MiXCR and lists one record per CDR3 protein. The sample records about 340,000 distinct CDR3 sequences, approximately 4.2% being singletons. Here the sequenced sample was PBMCs, taken 5 days after the yellow fever booster vaccination. The receptors here all came from a man aged 18 to 29 who received the YFV17D yellow fever vaccine.

This clonotype occurred many times. The rearrangement uses TRBV18 and TRBJ2-3, with D maybe TRBD1 (6 bases). Trimming took 2 bases from V and 0 from J, leaving 12 bases between them. Germline lookup yields CDR1 KGHSH and CDR2 LQKENI. The CDR3 has 16 residues. The CDR3 loop reads CASSPMGAFSTDTQYF. The CDR3 nucleotides read TGTGCCAGCTCACCAATGGGGGCCTTCAGCACAGATACGCAGTATTTT.

This clonotype was seen repeatedly, ten times or more. CDR3 sequence: CAISGGEQFF. CDR3 nucleotide sequence: TGTGCCATATCGGGGGGGGAGCAGTTCTTC. The chain uses TRBV7-9 and TRBJ2-1; 8 bases map to TRBD2. Losses at the gene ends were 10 bases for V and 10 bases for J; bases not matched to a gene: 3. This CDR3 region has 10 residues. CDR1 SEHNR and CDR2 FQNEAQ come from the germline V gene (reference sequence).

The gene calls are TRBV9 and TRBJ2-1, with unresolved D. Germline V gene lookup returns CDR1 SGDLS and CDR2 YYNGEE. V was cut by 0 bases and J by 8 bases, with 15 bases left in between. The CDR3 spans 15 residues. The CDR3 region is CASSVDRHPSDEQFF. The CDR3 DNA reads as TGTGCCAGCAGCGTAGATCGTCACCCCAGCGATGAGCAGTTCTTC.

The V gene is TRBV7-3, the J gene TRBJ1-1; maybe TRBD1 (6 bases). Germline CDR1 SGHTA, CDR2 FQGTGA. V was pared by 5 bases and J by 7 bases, with 17 bases between. The CDR3 consists of 14 residues. The CDR3 nucleotides are TGTGCCAGCAGCACCACCGGGACATCAAGTGAAGCTTTCTTT. Translating it yields CASSTTGTSSEAFF.

The chain employs TRBV6-2 or TRBV6-3 and TRBJ2-7; 10 bases match TRBD1. The V and J ends lost 6 bases and 6 bases, in that order; junction bases with no gene match: 5. This CDR3 comprises 13 residues. The germline V gene encodes CDR1 MNHEY and CDR2 SVGEGT. In nucleotides, the CDR3 is TGTGCCAGCAGAGGACAGGGGGTCGGCGAGCAGTACGTC. It yields the protein CASRGQGVGEQYV.

This clonotype appeared a few times. V is TRBV28 and J is TRBJ2-1, with 8 nucleotides matching TRBD1. CDR3 length: 16 residues. J was trimmed by 2 bases and V by 3 bases; bases with no gene match: 6. Germline assignment: CDR1 MDHEN and CDR2 SYDVKM. The CDR3 reads CASSFRGRTAYNEQFF. The CDR3 DNA reads TGTGCCAGCAGTTTCAGGGGGCGGACAGCCTACAATGAGCAGTTCTTC.

The table lists this clonotype with many counts. One end of the junction varies from germline; a read error may be responsible. The rearrangement joins TRBV4-1 to TRBJ2-4; possibly TRBD1 for D (5 bases). The CDR3 has 16 residues. Germline CDR1 and CDR2: MGHRA and YSYEKL. The CDR3 DNA reads TGCGCCAGCAGCCAAGGCTCCCTTGAGACAGCGCCTGCCTTGGACTTC. As protein: CASSQGSLETAPALDF.

V usage is TRBV20-1 and J usage is TRBJ1-4, with a weak D call TRBD1 (5 bases). The ends were cut back, 5 bases at V and 7 bases at J, with 17 bases in the middle. The CDR3 spans 14 residues. Germline V CDR1 and CDR2: DFQATT, SNEGSKA (reference sequence). The CDR3 DNA is TGCAGTGCTCCGGATAGTCGAGGGGCTGAAAAACTGTTTTTT. Its protein is CSAPDSRGAEKLFF.

This clonotype came up a few times. This CDR3 reads CASSFQGRRETQYF. The CDR3 DNA reads as TGTGCCAGCAGCTTCCAGGGACGACGAGAGACCCAGTACTTC. The rearrangement uses TRBV5-4 and TRBJ2-5; TRBD1 or TRBD2 may be the D gene (5 bases each). This CDR3 is built from 14 residues. Germline V gene data show CDR1 as SGHNT and CDR2 as YYREEE (reference sequence). Trimming took off 2 bases at V and 4 bases at J, with 12 bases between the two ends.

The rearrangement joins TRBV12-3 or TRBV12-4 to TRBJ2-1; D is unresolved. The CDR3 spans 12 residues. The V end was cut by 3 bases, the J end by 5 bases, with 5 bases between. DNA for the CDR3: TGTGCCAGCAGTTTGACGGACAATGAGCAGTTCTTC. Translation gives CASSLTDNEQFF.

This clonotype has ten or more counts. The chain links TRBV20-1 to TRBJ1-3; no reliable D call. CDR3 length: 15 residues. V was trimmed by 0 bases and J by 0 bases, leaving 9 bases between them. Germline loops: CDR1 DFQATT, CDR2 SNEGSKA (reference sequence). CDR3 region: CSARDRVFSGNTIYF. The CDR3 DNA follows: TGCAGTGCTAGAGATAGGGTATTCTCTGGAAACACCATATATTTT.